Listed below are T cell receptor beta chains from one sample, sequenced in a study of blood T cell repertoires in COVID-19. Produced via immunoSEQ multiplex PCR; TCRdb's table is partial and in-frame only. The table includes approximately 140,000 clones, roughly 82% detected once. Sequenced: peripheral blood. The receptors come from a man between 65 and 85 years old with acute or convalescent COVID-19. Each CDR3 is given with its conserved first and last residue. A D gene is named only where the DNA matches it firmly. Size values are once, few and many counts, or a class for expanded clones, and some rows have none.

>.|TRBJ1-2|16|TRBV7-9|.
CASSPLGALPNYGYTF
TGTGCCAGCAGCCCCCTTGGGGCACTTCCTAACTATGGCTACACCTTC
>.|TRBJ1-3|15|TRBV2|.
CASSESRYSGNTIYF
TGTGCCAGCAGTGAGTCCAGGTACTCTGGAAACACCATATATTTT
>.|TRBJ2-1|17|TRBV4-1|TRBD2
CASSRGLAGGLRNEQFF
TGCGCCAGCAGCCGGGGACTAGCGGGGGGGCTAAGGAATGAGCAGTTCTTC
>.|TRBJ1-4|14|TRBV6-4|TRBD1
CASSEETGVGKLFF
TGTGCCAGCAGTGAAGAGACAGGGGTTGGAAAACTGTTTTTT
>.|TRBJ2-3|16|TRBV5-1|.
CASSLTAQGRGDTQYF
TGCGCCAGCAGCTTGACGGCTCAGGGGAGAGGAGATACGCAGTATTTT
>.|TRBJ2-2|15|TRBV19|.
CASRGGDIYTGELFF
TGTGCCAGCCGAGGTGGGGACATCTACACCGGGGAGCTGTTTTTT
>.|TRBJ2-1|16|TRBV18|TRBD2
CASSSALAGAYNEQFF
TGTGCCAGCTCATCCGCCTTGGCGGGAGCCTACAATGAGCAGTTCTTC
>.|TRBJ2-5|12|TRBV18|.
CASSGLFETQYF
TGTGCCAGCTCAGGGCTTTTTGAGACCCAGTACTTC
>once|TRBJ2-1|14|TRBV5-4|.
CASSPPAPYNEQFF
TGTGCCAGCAGCCCACCAGCGCCTTACAATGAGCAGTTCTTC
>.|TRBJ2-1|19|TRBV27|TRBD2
CASSSSGTSGGIYYNEQFF
TGTGCCAGCAGTTCATCCGGGACTAGCGGGGGGATTTATTACAATGAGCAGTTCTTC
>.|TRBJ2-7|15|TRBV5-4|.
CASSLAGGLGSEQYF
TGTGCCAGCAGCTTGGCCGGGGGACTCGGCTCCGAGCAGTACTTC
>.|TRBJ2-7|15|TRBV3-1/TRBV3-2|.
CASSQPGALSYEQYF
TGTGCCAGCAGCCAACCAGGGGCCCTGTCCTACGAGCAGTACTTC
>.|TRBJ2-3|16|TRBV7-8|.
CASSLVTGRSTDTQYF
TGTGCCAGCAGCTTGGTGACAGGAAGGAGCACAGATACGCAGTATTTT